This T cell receptor (beta chain) was found in a study of cytomegalovirus exposure and HLA in healthy donors. General study results and limits: V- and J-gene trimming in TCR beta was tied to a missense DCLRE1C variant by an analysis performed later. It was confirmed in vitro that three of the CMV-associated chains were specific for CMV antigens.

PCR amplification relied on 60 Vbeta primers (plus 13 Jbeta primers). TCRdb keeps only in-frame clones here, not all; method: immunoSEQ multiplex PCR. The table includes 150,000 or so clones, 70% to 80% detected once. The CDR3 is made up of 14 amino acids. Trimming took 2 bases from V and 8 from J, leaving 13 bases between them. Germline V gene sequence: CDR1 SGHTA, CDR2 FQGTGA. Concerning this clone itself: Its target is unknown.

Material for sequencing was PBMCs. The chain employs TRBV7-3 and TRBJ2-1; D is possibly TRBD2 (5 bases). The TCR comes from a man aged 35-49 years in good health and CMV-seropositive. The CDR3 loop reads CASSLQVGSDEQFF. In DNA, the CDR3 is TGTGCCAGCAGCTTACAGGTTGGGAGCGATGAGCAGTTCTTC.